This T cell receptor (beta chain) was sequenced for a study of blood T cells in healthy people across ages. Study-wide points: Comparison with aged donors showed that long-lived donors had more naive CD4+ cells and higher diversity.

It was ten milliliters of peripheral blood that were drawn from each donor. Next came a second PCR, run for about 7 to 12 cycles, which used a sample-barcoded 5' primer along with a J-beta primer mix. Individual samples furnished no less than 2.5 million CDR3-containing paired-end reads apiece. TCRdb itself ran the 5' RACE reads through MiXCR, one entry per CDR3 protein. This sample has about 1 million distinct CDR3 sequences, with 40% to 50% found just once. Germline assignment: CDR1 LGHNA and CDR2 YNFKEQ. V shed 1 base and J shed 3 bases, with 15 bases lying between them. The CDR3 runs to 16 residues. This clonotype has more than one count but fewer than ten. What it binds is unknown.

The chain recombines TRBV4-2 with TRBJ1-2; a possible D gene is TRBD1 (6 bases). Sequencing input: blood. The clonotype comes from a woman aged 55-70 years in good health. The CDR3 DNA sequence: TGTGCCAGCAGCCAAGTAACAGGGAGCCTGGACTATGGCTACACCTTC. Its translation is CASSQVTGSLDYGYTF.